The rows below give T cell receptor beta chains drawn from one sample of a study of lymphopenia after photon versus proton radiotherapy. Using immunoSEQ multiplex PCR, the repertoire was profiled, and TCRdb retains in-frame clones only, with some absent. This table has 45,000 to 65,000 clones, roughly 90% appearing once. The source material was peripheral blood, sampled from a patient treated with photon-based radiotherapy. These receptors were taken from a woman aged 40-49 years with cholangiocarcinoma. CDR3s include the opening cysteine and the closing phenylalanine or tryptophan. Clone size appears in some rows only: once, few, many, or a class for an expanded clone.

CDR3 length,V gene,clone size,J gene,CDR3 protein
14,TRBV6-5,.,TRBJ2-1,CASRLQGSVNEQFF
14,TRBV29-1,.,TRBJ2-7,CSVDSGKLGYEQYF
16,TRBV11-2,.,TRBJ1-4,CASSLNSGVGYEKLFF
15,TRBV6-5,.,TRBJ1-6,CASSGGDRGNSPLHF
12,TRBV10-1,.,TRBJ2-7,CASSSSSYEQYF
16,TRBV5-8,.,TRBJ2-3,CASSLEGTRVIHTQYF
13,TRBV7-3,.,TRBJ1-1,CASSQDRFTEAFF
16,TRBV9,.,TRBJ2-3,CASSLSGGTATDTQYF
17,TRBV4-2,.,TRBJ2-3,CASSRGLAEITDGTQYF
15,TRBV10-1,once,TRBJ2-7,CASSDHFQGAGEQYF
15,TRBV28,once,TRBJ1-5,CASSQKAYSNQPQHF
16,TRBV6-5,.,TRBJ2-7,CASSYSGRSPSEEQYF
16,TRBV5-4,.,TRBJ1-1,CASSLDPGALNTEAFF
15,TRBV7-6,once,TRBJ2-2,CASSPLVSNTGELFF
15,TRBV10-3,.,TRBJ2-6,CAISVSGSGANVLTF
16,TRBV4-3,.,TRBJ2-7,CASSQVRGRGTYEQYF
15,TRBV10-1,.,TRBJ2-7,CASSDLELTLGEQYF
14,TRBV5-1,once,TRBJ2-3,CASSLDRATDTQYF
14,TRBV6-1,.,TRBJ1-2,CASSEAYRNYGYTF
15,TRBV2,.,TRBJ2-7,CASTPGRADTYEQYF
12,TRBV2,.,TRBJ1-1,CASSERVTEAFF
12,TRBV7-2,.,TRBJ2-5,CASTEPPETQYF
13,TRBV2,.,TRBJ1-1,CASMVQVNTEAFF
15,TRBV11-2,.,TRBJ1-2,CASSFGRPTNYGYTF
12,TRBV6-1,once,TRBJ1-1,CASETGNTEAFF
12,TRBV28,once,TRBJ1-1,CASSLRDTEAFF
15,TRBV6-1,.,TRBJ1-5,CASSEGGGYNQPQHF
16,TRBV6-1,.,TRBJ2-2,CASSGRTGRGTGELFF
17,TRBV28,.,TRBJ2-1,CASTSAGTASSYNEQFF
12,TRBV5-6,.,TRBJ1-4,CASSLRRGKLFF
14,TRBV6-5,.,TRBJ1-1,CASISALSNTEAFF
11,TRBV19,.,TRBJ1-4,CASTGGEKLFF
14,TRBV18,.,TRBJ2-7,CASSPPPGGYEQYF
18,TRBV5-1,.,TRBJ2-1,CASSQLRASGTSYNEQFF
13,TRBV5-1,.,TRBJ2-3,CASSLGGPDTQYF
17,TRBV4-1,.,TRBJ1-5,CASSQVGSGQGNQPQHF
15,TRBV7-4,.,TRBJ1-1,CASSLGTERGTEAFF
13,TRBV6-4,.,TRBJ1-2,CASREGTKGGYTF
11,TRBV10-3,.,TRBJ2-7,CAIMDSYEQYF
16,TRBV19,.,TRBJ1-1,CASSTGTGAWNTEAFF